These T cell receptor beta chains were read from a single sample in a study of patients and donors after allogeneic stem cell transplantation. TCRdb reprocessed the RT-PCR reads via MiXCR and lists one record per CDR3 protein. The sample lists over 150,000 distinct CDR3 sequences, roughly two fifths occurring once. Sequenced sample: blood, either unsorted or a sorted T cell fraction (not recorded which). These receptors all stem from a human donor who was either an allogeneic HSCT recipient or a stem cell or donor lymphocyte infusion donor (not recorded which). It is not recorded whose cells these are; they may come from a transplant donor. The CDR3 runs from the conserved cysteine through the conserved F or W. A D gene is named only where the DNA matches it firmly. Some rows have no size entry. The others give once, few or many, or a class for an expanded clone.

. | TRBJ1-6 | . | TRBV27 | CASSFSTGNAYNSPLHF | TGTGCCAGCAGTTTTTCGACTGGCAACGCCTATAATTCACCCCTCCACTTT
. | TRBJ2-7 | . | TRBV9 | CASSVTSSYEQYF | TGTGCCAGCAGCGTAACTAGCTCCTACGAGCAGTACTTC
. | TRBJ1-2 | . | TRBV28 | CASSFGGSGYTF | TGTGCCAGCAGTTTTGGTGGAAGCGGCTACACCTTC
. | TRBJ1-4 | . | TRBV4-3 | CASSQVSPAANEKLFF | TGCGCCAGCAGCCAAGTGAGCCCCGCGGCTAATGAAAAACTGTTTTTT
TRBD1 | TRBJ2-1 | once | TRBV7-9 | CASSLRQGGDYNEQFF | TGTGCCAGCAGCTTAAGACAGGGGGGAGATTACAATGAGCAGTTCTTC
. | TRBJ1-2 | few | TRBV6-5 | CASKGAAGYTF | TGTGCCAGCAAAGGGGCGGCTGGCTACACCTTC
TRBD1 | TRBJ2-7 | . | TRBV15 | CATSREGQGAYEQYF | TGTGCCACCAGCAGAGAGGGACAGGGGGCCTACGAGCAGTACTTC
. | TRBJ2-3 | . | TRBV19 | CASRWAGSTDTQYF | TGTGCCAGTAGATGGGCCGGTAGCACAGATACGCAGTATTTT
. | TRBJ2-1 | . | TRBV9 | CASSVGQGRQFF | TGTGCCAGCAGCGTAGGTCAAGGGCGGCAGTTCTTC
TRBD2 | TRBJ2-5 | . | TRBV12-3/TRBV12-4 | CACSLSGRGETQYF | TGTGCCTGCAGCCTTAGCGGGAGAGGGGAGACCCAGTACTTC
TRBD1 | TRBJ1-4 | few | TRBV27 | CASSPRDRKSNEKLFF | TGTGCCAGCAGTCCCCGGGACAGGAAATCTAATGAAAAACTGTTTTTT
TRBD1 | TRBJ2-1 | . | TRBV7-7 | CASSLVGGQAEQFF | TGTGCTAGCAGCTTAGTAGGGGGCCAGGCTGAGCAGTTCTTC
TRBD1 | TRBJ2-1 | . | TRBV9 | CASSATTGMNEQFF | TGTGCCAGCAGCGCTACGACAGGGATGAATGAGCAGTTCTTC
TRBD2 | TRBJ2-7 | . | TRBV27 | CASSRTSGRNRLVYEQYF | TGTGCCAGCAGTAGGACTAGCGGGAGAAACCGGTTGGTCTACGAGCAGTACTTC
. | TRBJ2-5 | . | TRBV5-1 | CASSMMGESSQETQYF | TGCGCCAGCAGTATGATGGGGGAAAGTAGCCAAGAGACCCAGTACTTC
. | TRBJ2-7 | . | TRBV25-1 | CASSEYSSREEQYF | TGTGCCAGCAGTGAATATTCGTCGAGGGAAGAGCAGTACTTC
. | TRBJ2-3 | . | TRBV7-2 | CASSAGADTQYF | TGTGCCAGCAGCGCAGGGGCAGATACGCAGTATTTT
. | TRBJ2-1 | few | TRBV14 | CASSQERSNSYNEQFF | TGTGCCAGCAGCCAAGAGCGGAGCAACTCCTACAATGAGCAGTTCTTC
. | TRBJ2-7 | . | TRBV7-9 | CASSLETYEQYF | TGTGCCAGCAGCTTAGAAACCTACGAGCAGTACTTC
. | TRBJ1-2 | . | TRBV29-1 | CSVEARGSYGYTF | TGCAGCGTTGAAGCCAGGGGTAGCTATGGCTACACCTTC
TRBD1 | TRBJ1-2 | . | TRBV20-1 | CSASTGTYGYTF | TGCAGTGCGTCGACAGGGACCTATGGCTACACCTTC
. | TRBJ2-2 | . | TRBV24-1 | CATSETTGNTGELFF | TGTGCCACCAGTGAAACAACAGGGAACACCGGGGAGCTGTTTTTT
. | TRBJ2-3 | few | TRBV9 | CASSEEGGTDTQYF | TGTGCCAGCAGCGAGGAGGGTGGCACAGATACGCAGTATTTT
TRBD2 | TRBJ2-3 | few | TRBV5-1 | CASSLVLAGGTDTQYF | TGCGCCAGCAGCTTGGTCCTAGCGGGAGGGACAGATACGCAGTATTTT
TRBD2 | TRBJ2-7 | few | TRBV20-1 | CSATHSGRTYEQYF | TGCAGTGCGACCCATAGCGGGAGGACCTACGAGCAGTACTTC
TRBD1 | TRBJ1-1 | . | TRBV12-3/TRBV12-4 | CASKTGGDTEAFF | TGTGCCAGCAAAACAGGGGGGGACACTGAAGCTTTCTTT
. | TRBJ1-1 | few | TRBV12-3/TRBV12-4 | CASTSGTPHTEAFF | TGTGCCAGCACTAGCGGGACTCCTCACACTGAAGCTTTCTTT
. | TRBJ1-1 | . | TRBV12-3/TRBV12-4 | CASSPATANTEAFF | TGTGCCAGCAGTCCTGCGACAGCGAACACTGAAGCTTTCTTT
. | TRBJ2-5 | . | TRBV4-2 | CASSVPGLQETQYF | TGTGCCAGCAGCGTACCGGGTCTACAAGAGACCCAGTACTTC
. | TRBJ1-4 | few | TRBV9 | CASSVSQTANEKLFF | TGTGCCAGCAGCGTAAGCCAGACAGCTAATGAAAAACTGTTTTTT
TRBD1 | TRBJ1-2 | few | TRBV4-3 | CASSQDRTGVGYTF | TGCGCCAGCAGCCAAGATCGGACAGGGGTTGGCTACACCTTC
. | TRBJ2-5 | few | TRBV25-1 | CASSEPLSLGVQYF | TGTGCCAGCAGTGAACCACTCTCCCTGGGGGTCCAGTACTTC
. | TRBJ1-2 | . | TRBV19 | CASTHRADGYGYTF | TGTGCCAGTACGCACAGGGCGGACGGCTATGGCTACACCTTC
. | TRBJ1-3 | . | TRBV12-3/TRBV12-4 | CASSFDSFSGNTIYF | TGTGCCAGCAGTTTTGACAGTTTCTCTGGAAACACCATATATTTT
. | TRBJ2-2 | . | TRBV29-1 | CSVRVQNIGELFF | TGCAGCGTGCGGGTTCAGAATATCGGGGAGCTGTTTTTT
. | TRBJ2-1 | . | TRBV5-1 | CASSSRGDSYNEQFF | TGCGCCAGCAGCTCGAGGGGGGACTCCTACAATGAGCAGTTCTTC
. | TRBJ1-3 | . | TRBV29-1 | CSGVSSGNTIYF | TGCAGCGGAGTCTCCTCTGGAAACACCATATATTTT
. | TRBJ1-2 | few | TRBV2 | CASLQGVDYGYTF | TGTGCCAGTCTGCAGGGTGTAGACTATGGCTACACCTTC
. | TRBJ2-7 | once | TRBV4-1 | CASSQPGGPYEQYF | TGCGCCAGCAGCCAACCAGGAGGACCCTACGAGCAGTACTTC
. | TRBJ1-2 | . | TRBV7-9 | CASSAPIIRANYGYTF | TGTGCCAGCAGCGCCCCAATAATAAGGGCTAACTATGGCTACACCTTC
TRBD2 | TRBJ2-3 | . | TRBV28 | CASSLSASGTSDTQYF | TGTGCCAGCAGTTTATCAGCTAGCGGGACCTCAGATACGCAGTATTTT
. | TRBJ1-4 | . | TRBV4-2 | CASSQESQGYEKLFF | TGTGCCAGCAGCCAAGAGTCCCAGGGTTATGAAAAACTGTTTTTT
. | TRBJ2-2 | . | TRBV7-2 | CASSRGSNTGELFF | TGTGCCAGCAGCAGGGGGTCGAACACCGGGGAGCTGTTTTTT
. | TRBJ2-7 | . | TRBV20-1 | CSARDWRRSSSYEQYF | TGCAGTGCTAGAGATTGGAGACGCTCGAGCTCCTACGAGCAGTACTTC
. | TRBJ2-7 | . | TRBV5-6 | CASRRGVGRSYEQYF | TGTGCCAGCAGACGAGGTGTGGGCAGATCCTACGAGCAGTACTTC
. | TRBJ2-1 | . | TRBV3-1 | CASSERTESYNEQFF | TGTGCCAGCAGCGAACGGACCGAATCCTACAATGAGCAGTTCTTC
. | TRBJ2-3 | . | TRBV7-3 | CACSPSGDTQYF | TGTGCCTGCAGCCCATCGGGAGATACGCAGTATTTT
. | TRBJ2-7 | . | TRBV12-3/TRBV12-4 | CASSLRGQPYEQYF | TGTGCCAGCAGTTTGCGGGGACAACCCTACGAGCAGTACTTC
TRBD2 | TRBJ2-4 | . | TRBV7-9 | CASSTRAGGAIQYF | TGTGCCAGCAGCACTCGAGCGGGAGGAGCCATTCAGTACTTC
. | TRBJ1-1 | . | TRBV30 | CAWTFGLSGTEAFF | TGTGCCTGGACCTTCGGACTGTCGGGCACTGAAGCTTTCTTT